The 14 T cell receptor beta chains presented below share a single source sample, sequenced in a study of blood T cell repertoires in COVID-19. Clones were read by immunoSEQ multiplex PCR, and TCRdb kept only the in-frame ones, dropping some. The sample consists of 35,000 to 40,000 clones, 88% of them appearing once. Sequenced sample: peripheral blood. The receptor set was obtained from a man aged 70-80 years with acute or convalescent COVID-19.

This clone occurred once. The rearrangement links TRBV11-3 to TRBJ2-1; no reliable D call. Germline CDR1 and CDR2: SGHNT and YENEEA. CDR3 size: 13 residues. Trimming took off 5 bases at V and 9 bases at J, with 14 bases between the two ends. CDR3 sequence (DNA): TGTGCCAGCAGCGCGTCACTTTTCGGTGAGCAGTTCTTC. Protein: CASSASLFGEQFF.

V and J are TRBV5-1 and TRBJ2-1; 12 positions match TRBD2. Germline CDR1 and CDR2: SGHRS and YFSETQ. The CDR3 loop spans 17 amino acids. Trimming took 4 bases from V and 4 from J; bases not matched to a gene: 9. CDR3: CASSLGLAGHAYNEQFF. DNA of the CDR3: TGCGCCAGCAGCCTCGGACTAGCGGGACACGCATACAATGAGCAGTTCTTC. Full variable domain (remainder filled in from reference TRBV5-1 and TRBJ2-1): KAGVTQTPRYLIKTRGQQVTLSCSPISGHRSVSWYQQTPGQGLQFLFEYFSETQRNKGNFPGRFSGRQFSNSRSEMNVSTLELGDSALYLCASSLGLAGHAYNEQFFGPGTRLTVL.

This chain uses TRBV12-5 with TRBJ1-5; 11 bases match TRBD1. The germline V gene encodes CDR1 LGHNT and CDR2 FRNRAP. V lost 7 bases to trimming and J lost 12 bases; unmatched junction nucleotides: 17. The CDR3 has 16 residues. The CDR3 spells CASVPGQGVLLFSQHF. In nucleotides, the CDR3 is TGTGCTAGTGTGCCGGGACAGGGGGTGTTGCTTTTCAGCCAGCATTTT.

The V call is TRBV12-3 or TRBV12-4, the J call TRBJ1-2, with 7 bases identical to TRBD1. CDR3 length equals 13 residues. Trimming took 5 bases from V and 8 from J; bases not matched to a gene: 8. Here the CDR3 reads CASSPSGGRGYTF. The CDR3 DNA is TGTGCCAGCAGTCCCTCAGGGGGTCGGGGCTACACCTTC.

The chain joins TRBV19 to TRBJ2-3, with TRBD2 matching over 8 bases. Germline values: CDR1 LNHDA, CDR2 SQIVND (reference sequence). V gave up 6 bases and J gave up 8 bases; unmatched junction bases: 10. The CDR3 extends over 14 amino acids. CDR3 sequence: CASSGSGSGGTQYF. The DNA of the CDR3 is TGTGCCAGTAGCGGGAGCGGGAGCGGGGGTACGCAGTATTTT.

V gene TRBV5-1 combines with J gene TRBJ2-5, with 7 bases that match TRBD2. V shed 3 bases and J 3 bases; nucleotides not matched to a gene: 5. The CDR3 contains 14 residues. Germline V CDR1 and CDR2: SGHRS, YFSETQ. CDR3 coding DNA: TGCGCCAGCAGCTCCTACCTAGCGGAAGAGACCCAGTACTTC. It translates to CASSSYLAEETQYF. The full variable domain, rest sourced from reference TRBV5-1 and TRBJ2-5, is KAGVTQTPRYLIKTRGQQVTLSCSPISGHRSVSWYQQTPGQGLQFLFEYFSETQRNKGNFPGRFSGRQFSNSRSEMNVSTLELGDSALYLCASSSYLAEETQYFGPGTRLLVL.

The V and J genes are TRBV5-1 and TRBJ2-7; 16 bases fit TRBD2. The CDR3 extends over 16 amino acids. Germline V gene lookup returns CDR1 SGHRS and CDR2 YFSETQ. Trimming cost V 4 bases and J 5 bases; bases outside gene matches: 6. Here the CDR3 DNA reads TGCGCCAGCAGCCCGGGACTAGCGGGAGGGGCGGACGAGCAGTACTTC. It codes for CASSPGLAGGADEQYF.

The chain uses TRBV16 and TRBJ2-1; 8 bases align to TRBD2. The germline V gene has CDR1 KGHSY and CDR2 FQNENV. With V trimmed by 9 bases and J by 7 bases, 5 bases remained unmatched. The CDR3 length is 12 residues. CDR3 region: CASGGLGNEQFF. The CDR3 nucleotides read TGTGCCAGTGGGGGACTAGGAAATGAGCAGTTCTTC.

The chain has TRBV3-1 (or the pseudogene TRBV3-2) and TRBJ1-1; D not resolved. This CDR3 spans 13 amino acids. The V gene's germline CDR1 is LGHDT and CDR2 YNNKEL (reference sequence). V was cut by 5 bases and J by 1 base, with 8 bases left in between. CDR3 DNA sequence: TGTGCCAGCAGCAAAGCCGGGAACACTGAAGCTTTCTTT. Translation: CASSKAGNTEAFF.

The count of this clone is one. The chain uses TRBV3-1 (or the pseudogene TRBV3-2) and TRBJ1-2, with D unclear. The CDR3 has 14 residues. CDR1 is LGHDT, CDR2 YNNKEL, per germline (reference sequence). Deletions cut 1 base from V and 8 bases from J, with 14 bases between. CDR3: CASSQAGGPAGYTF. The CDR3 DNA follows: TGTGCCAGCAGCCAAGCGGGCGGGCCAGCCGGCTACACCTTC.

The chain combines TRBV5-1 with TRBJ2-3; perhaps TRBD2 as D (5 bases). V was pared by 1 base and J by 6 bases, with 12 bases between. This CDR3 region has 14 residues. CDR1 and CDR2 from the germline V gene are SGHRS and YFSETQ. The CDR3 spells CASSLQAGTDTQYF. For the CDR3, the DNA is TGCGCCAGCAGCTTGCAGGCGGGTACGGATACGCAGTATTTT.

This rearrangement joins TRBV27 to TRBJ1-2, with 7 bases fitting TRBD1. Trimming took 1 base from V and 6 from J; bases not matched to a gene: 5. The CDR3 spans 14 residues. Per the germline V gene, CDR1 is MNHEY and CDR2 is SMNVEV (reference sequence). CDR3 region: CASSLFYRGDGYTF. DNA of the CDR3: TGTGCCAGCAGTTTATTTTACAGGGGAGATGGCTACACCTTC.

The chain links TRBV7-2 to TRBJ1-4, with D unclear. The V and J ends lost 0 bases and 11 bases respectively, with 13 bases between them. Looked up from germline, CDR1 is SGHTA and CDR2 is FQGNSA. The CDR3 runs to 14 residues. The CDR3 sequence: CASSLALTTGKLFF. The CDR3 DNA follows: TGTGCCAGCAGCTTAGCGCTAACGACGGGGAAACTGTTTTTT. The whole variable domain, remainder taken from reference TRBV7-2 and TRBJ1-4, is GAGVSQSPSNKVTEKGKDVELRCDPISGHTALYWYRQSLGQGLEFLIYFQGNSAPDKSGLPSDRFSAERTGGSVSTLTIQRTQQEDSAVYLCASSLALTTGKLFFGSGTQLSVL.

This chain links TRBV6-5 with TRBJ1-5; D not resolved. Deletions cut 5 bases from V and 0 bases from J, with 8 bases between. The CDR3 extends over 14 amino acids. Germline V gene lookup returns CDR1 MNHEY and CDR2 SVGAGI. CDR3 sequence reads: CASSRDYSNQPQHF. DNA for the CDR3: TGTGCCAGCAGTCGGGATTATAGCAATCAGCCCCAGCATTTT.